One sample yielded the 28 T cell receptor beta chains listed below, sequenced in a study of cytomegalovirus exposure and HLA in healthy donors. Vbeta (60) and Jbeta (13) primers were used in the PCR. The assay was immunoSEQ multiplex PCR, and TCRdb's table has in-frame clones only and misses some. There are some 140,000 clones in the sample; roughly 79% occur only once, and more than 0.95% lies in the top ten. The specimen sequenced was PBMCs. Source of these receptors: a man aged 18 to 30 in good health and CMV-seronegative.

The chain links TRBV19 to TRBJ2-7; perhaps TRBD2 as D (5 bases). Germline V CDR1 and CDR2: LNHDA, SQIVND (reference sequence). V was trimmed by 1 base and J by 4 bases, leaving 11 bases between them. This CDR3 has 14 residues. The CDR3 protein is CASSIGAGGYEQYF. The CDR3 coding sequence is TGTGCCAGTAGTATAGGTGCAGGAGGATACGAGCAGTACTTC. The full variable domain, its missing parts supplied by reference TRBV19 and TRBJ2-7, is DGGITQSPKYLFRKEGQNVTLSCEQNLNHDAMYWYRQDPGQGLRLIYYSQIVNDFQKGDIAEGYSVSREKKESFPLTVTSAQKNPTAFYLCASSIGAGGYEQYFGPGTRLTVT.

The gene calls are TRBV7-8 and TRBJ2-1; 9 positions match TRBD2. The junction had 9 bases not matched to a gene; V was cut back by 5 bases and J by 7 bases. This CDR3 spans 15 amino acids. Germline V gene lookup returns CDR1 SGHVS and CDR2 FQNEAQ. The CDR3 region is CASSPQLAGLNEQFF. The CDR3 region has the DNA TGTGCCAGCAGCCCCCAGCTAGCGGGGTTGAATGAGCAGTTCTTC.

The chain uses TRBV7-2 and TRBJ1-1; D is undetermined. The CDR3 spans 13 residues. Germline lookup yields CDR1 SGHTA and CDR2 FQGNSA. Trimming pared 2 bases from V and 1 base from J, leaving 5 bases between. The CDR3 DNA sequence: TGTGCCAGCAGCTTAAGCGCGAACACTGAAGCTTTCTTT. Protein: CASSLSANTEAFF.

The gene calls are TRBV19 and TRBJ1-1, with 8 nucleotides matching TRBD1. The CDR3 is made up of 12 amino acids. Per the germline V gene, CDR1 is LNHDA and CDR2 is SQIVND (reference sequence). Trimming cost V 9 bases and J 4 bases; bases outside gene matches: 4. CDR3 in DNA: TGTGCCAGCTCGACAGGGGTCACTGAAGCTTTCTTT. It codes for CASSTGVTEAFF.

The chain carries TRBV18 and TRBJ1-6; TRBD1 matches at 9 bases. With 3 bases clipped from V and 10 bases from J, the junction kept 10 bases outside the gene matches. Per germline, CDR1 KGHSH and CDR2 LQKENI. CDR3 length equals 16 residues. The CDR3 DNA follows: TGTGCCAGCTCACCTCAAACAGGGGGCGCTGGGTCACCCCTCCACTTT. Translated, it gives CASSPQTGGAGSPLHF.

This clone was seen only a few times. The chain has TRBV4-3 and TRBJ2-7; D remains unclear. This CDR3 region has 14 residues. The V gene's germline CDR1 is LGHNA and CDR2 YSLEER. Trimming took off 3 bases at V and 4 bases at J, with 13 bases between the two ends. CDR3 sequence: CASSQATPSYEQYF. As DNA, the CDR3 is TGCGCCAGCAGCCAGGCCACACCCTCTTACGAGCAGTACTTC.

J is TRBJ2-7 and V is TRBV13, with D possibly being TRBD1 (5 bases). Germline CDR1 and CDR2: PRHDT and FYEKMQ (reference sequence). V lost 1 base to trimming and J lost 6 bases, with 7 bases between them. The CDR3 is 12 residues long. CDR3 sequence (DNA): TGTGCCAGCAGCTTAGTCAGGGCCGAGCAGTACTTC. Translated, it gives CASSLVRAEQYF.

This clone was found a few times. The CDR3 sequence: CASGPARGGAVLHF. CDR3 DNA: TGTGCTAGTGGACCGGCCCGCGGGGGGGCGGTCCTCCACTTT. V usage is TRBV12-5 and J usage is TRBJ1-6; D possibly corresponds to TRBD1 (6 bases). Trimming left V 6 bases short and J 15 bases short, with 21 bases between. The CDR3 totals 14 residues. Germline-derived CDR1 and CDR2 are LGHNT and FRNRAP.

This clone occurred a few times. This chain connects TRBV29-1 to TRBJ1-1; 8 positions agree with TRBD1. Germline V gives CDR1 SQVTM, CDR2 ANQGSEA. Trimming took 6 bases from V and 6 from J; bases not matched to a gene: 12. The CDR3 spans 14 residues. The CDR3 loop is CSVGHRGRSAEAFF. In DNA, the CDR3 is TGCAGCGTCGGGCACAGGGGGAGGAGTGCTGAAGCTTTCTTT.

This clone was seen a single time. The V gene is TRBV29-1, the J gene TRBJ1-2; a possible D gene is TRBD1 (6 bases). V was cut by 6 bases and J by 7 bases, with 21 bases left in between. CDR1 is SQVTM and CDR2 is ANQGSEA in the germline V gene. The CDR3 length is 14 residues. This chain's CDR3 is CSVREGGRYVGYTF. Here the CDR3 DNA reads TGCAGCGTCAGGGAGGGGGGGCGGTACGTTGGCTACACCTTC. Using reference TRBV29-1 and TRBJ1-2 for the parts outside the CDR3, the full variable domain is SAVISQKPSRDICQRGTSLTIQCQVDSQVTMMFWYRQQPGQSLTLIATANQGSEATYESGFVIDKFPISRPNLTFSTLTVSNMSPEDSSIYLCSVREGGRYVGYTFGSGTRLTVV.

This chain joins TRBV7-9 and TRBJ2-2; 7 nucleotides agree with TRBD1. Germline V lookup: CDR1 SEHNR, CDR2 FQNEAQ (reference sequence). The CDR3 contains 13 residues. In nucleotides, the CDR3 is TGTTCCGGCACAGGGGTGTGGACCGGGGAGCTGTTTTTT. Its translation is CSGTGVWTGELFF.

The sample holds a few counts of this clone. This chain uses TRBV6-5 with TRBJ1-1; tentative D call: TRBD1 (6 bases). V lost 2 bases and J 0 bases, leaving 10 bases between the germline ends. The CDR3 runs 15 residues. Germline V CDR1 and CDR2: MNHEY, SVGAGI. CDR3 sequence: CASSYGQLMNTEAFF. CDR3 DNA: TGTGCCAGCAGTTACGGACAGCTTATGAACACTGAAGCTTTCTTT.

The chain links TRBV30 to TRBJ2-7; D may be TRBD1 (6 bases). The germline V gene has CDR1 GTSNPN and CDR2 SVGIG (reference sequence). CDR3 length: 13 residues. V shed 6 bases and J shed 2 bases, with 14 bases lying between them. The CDR3 nucleotides read TGTGCCTGTTTTGACAGGCGGGCCTACGAGCAGTACTTC. It is translated as CACFDRRAYEQYF.

This clone was recorded only once. The chain combines TRBV7-2 with TRBJ1-6, with 7 bases aligning to TRBD1. J gave up 7 bases and V 7 bases, and 10 bases lay outside the gene matches. Per the germline V gene, CDR1 is SGHTA and CDR2 is FQGNSA. This CDR3 has 15 residues. DNA of the CDR3: TGTGCCAGCACCTCTCAAGGGACAGTAAATTCACCCCTCCACTTT. It encodes CASTSQGTVNSPLHF.

This clone was detected only once. V and J are TRBV9 and TRBJ1-2, with 7 bases that match TRBD1. The CDR3 consists of 16 residues. After removal of 3 bases from V and 2 bases from J, the junction contained 10 bases not matched to a gene. CDR1 is SGDLS, CDR2 YYNGEE, per germline. The CDR3 sequence is CASSADKLTGNYGYTF. In DNA, the CDR3 is TGTGCCAGCAGCGCCGATAAATTGACAGGGAACTATGGCTACACCTTC.

This clone was detected a few times. The chain links TRBV7-9 to TRBJ1-4; unclear D gene. With 5 bases removed from V and 11 bases from J, the gap between germline ends came to 12 bases. This CDR3 spans 12 amino acids. Per germline, CDR1 SEHNR and CDR2 FQNEAQ (reference sequence). This CDR3 is CASSQLDWKLFF. CDR3 sequence (DNA): TGTGCCAGCAGCCAGTTGGACTGGAAACTGTTTTTT.

The rearrangement joins TRBV27 to TRBJ1-1, with D perhaps matching TRBD1 (5 bases). The germline V and J ends were trimmed by 3 bases and 3 bases, with 14 bases remaining between them. The CDR3 loop spans 15 amino acids. Germline CDR1 MNHEY, CDR2 SMNVEV (reference sequence). Here the CDR3 reads CASSFGGLRDTEAFF. The CDR3 region has the DNA TGTGCCAGCAGTTTCGGGGGATTGAGGGACACTGAAGCTTTCTTT.

The V gene is TRBV10-3, the J gene TRBJ2-3; 8 nucleotides agree with TRBD1. The CDR3 extends over 13 amino acids. Unmatched junction bases numbered 6, after V lost 10 bases and J lost 3 bases. CDR1 and CDR2 (germline): ENHRY, SYGVKD. CDR3 bases: TGTGCCACCGACCGGACAGGGACAGATACGCAGTATTTT. This gives the protein CATDRTGTDTQYF.

V and J are TRBV27 and TRBJ1-1; possible D gene TRBD1, 5 bases. This CDR3 region has 16 residues. CDR1 and CDR2 from the germline V gene are MNHEY and SMNVEV (reference sequence). The V end lost 5 bases, the J end lost 0 bases, and 16 bases lay between the germline ends. CDR3 nucleotides: TGTGCCAGCAGTCTCAGGAGACAGACCATGAACACTGAAGCTTTCTTT. Its translation is CASSLRRQTMNTEAFF.

The rearrangement links TRBV7-9 to TRBJ2-7; the match to TRBD1 covers 11 bases. Germline trimming cut 10 bases from V and 5 bases from J; bases unmatched to any gene: 13. CDR3 length: 15 amino acids. Germline CDR1 SEHNR, CDR2 FQNEAQ (reference sequence). CDR3 residues: CATSTGQGAMDEQYF. CDR3 bases: TGTGCCACCTCTACTGGACAGGGGGCGATGGACGAGCAGTACTTC. Full variable domain (missing parts from reference TRBV7-9 and TRBJ2-7): DTGVSQNPRHKITKRGQNVTFRCDPISEHNRLYWYRQTLGQGPEFLTYFQNEAQLEKSRLLSDRFSAERPKGSFSTLEIQRTEQGDSAMYLCATSTGQGAMDEQYFGPGTRLTVT.

The chain employs TRBV29-1 and TRBJ1-1; 12 nucleotides align to TRBD1. This CDR3 has 16 residues. Germline-derived CDR1 and CDR2 are SQVTM and ANQGSEA. V lost 6 bases and J lost 5; bases outside the gene matches: 13. This CDR3 is CSVLTRDRGPRTEAFF. The CDR3 bases are TGCAGCGTGCTGACTCGGGACAGGGGGCCTCGGACTGAAGCTTTCTTT.

The rearrangement links TRBV5-1 to TRBJ1-2; a weak D match, TRBD1 (6 bases). Germline-derived CDR1 and CDR2 are SGHRS and YFSETQ. This CDR3 has 15 amino acids. Deletions cut 4 bases from V and 4 bases from J, with 17 bases between. CDR3 protein: CASSPVGGLSYGYTF. CDR3 bases: TGCGCCAGCAGCCCGGTCGGGGGGCTGAGCTATGGCTACACCTTC.

This rearrangement joins TRBV11-1 to TRBJ2-1; the D is unclear. Per the germline V gene, CDR1 is SGHAT and CDR2 is FQDESV (reference sequence). The CDR3 has 11 amino acids. The V gene lost 8 bases and the J gene lost 3 bases, with 5 bases spanning the gap. This chain's CDR3 is CASGLYNEQFF. The DNA for the CDR3 is TGTGCCAGCGGCCTCTACAATGAGCAGTTCTTC.

The chain combines TRBV7-2 with TRBJ1-1, with 7 bases fitting TRBD1. CDR1 and CDR2 (germline): SGHTA, FQGNSA. V lost 5 bases to trimming and J lost 8 bases; unmatched junction nucleotides: 11. The CDR3 has 14 residues. The DNA for the CDR3 is TGTGCCAGCAGCCAGGGACAGCCCGAAAAGGAAGCTTTCTTT. It encodes CASSQGQPEKEAFF.

This clone has a handful of counts. V usage is TRBV5-4 and J usage is TRBJ1-4; D may be TRBD1 (5 bases). Trimming removed 4 bases from V and 8 bases from J, with 15 bases in between. This CDR3 spans 14 amino acids. Germline V CDR1 and CDR2: SGHNT, YYREEE (reference sequence). CDR3 sequence (DNA): TGTGCCAGCAGCCAAAAGGCAGGGTCGGAAAAACTGTTTTTT. Encoded protein: CASSQKAGSEKLFF.

V is TRBV5-1 and J is TRBJ2-2; D possibly corresponds to TRBD2 (6 bases). CDR3 size: 15 residues. The germline gives CDR1 SGHRS, CDR2 YFSETQ. The germline V and J ends were trimmed by 0 bases and 6 bases, with 12 bases remaining between them. The CDR3 sequence: CASSLAGGVPGELFF. In DNA form, the CDR3 reads TGCGCCAGCAGCTTGGCCGGAGGGGTCCCCGGGGAGCTGTTTTTT.

The rearrangement links TRBV19 to TRBJ2-7; D uncertain. V was trimmed by 3 bases and J by 1 base, leaving 10 bases between them. This CDR3 contains 14 residues. Looked up from germline, CDR1 is LNHDA and CDR2 is SQIVND (reference sequence). CDR3 coding DNA: TGTGCCAGTAGTATGGCCGGCGGATCCTACGAGCAGTACTTC. The encoded protein is CASSMAGGSYEQYF.

The J gene is TRBJ2-3, the V gene TRBV29-1; 8 nucleotides align to TRBD1. Trimming took 7 bases from V and 5 from J; bases not matched to a gene: 8. The CDR3 has 13 amino acids. The V gene's germline CDR1 is SQVTM and CDR2 ANQGSEA. As DNA, the CDR3 is TGCAGCGCCGCGACAGGGGACGGAGATACGCAGTATTTT. It codes for CSAATGDGDTQYF.